This T cell receptor beta chain was sequenced in a study of blood T cell repertoires in COVID-19. On the study more broadly: T cells, B-cell-depleted T cells, or PBMCs supplied cDNA or gDNA.

Generated by immunoSEQ multiplex PCR, the TCRdb table keeps only in-frame clones and is missing some. The data hold around 300,000 clones, with around 89% observed a single time. The receptor was isolated from a woman aged 40 to 50 with COVID-19, enrolled during active disease. Sequenced material: peripheral blood.

The CDR3 is CASEAGGGTDTQYF. The DNA of the CDR3 is TGTGCCTCTGAAGCGGGAGGGGGCACAGATACGCAGTATTTT. The rearrangement links TRBV10-3 to TRBJ2-3; TRBD2 matches at 10 bases. CDR1 ENHRY and CDR2 SYGVKD come from the germline V gene. The CDR3 sequence is 14 residues long. J gave up 1 base and V 11 bases, and 6 bases lay outside the gene matches.